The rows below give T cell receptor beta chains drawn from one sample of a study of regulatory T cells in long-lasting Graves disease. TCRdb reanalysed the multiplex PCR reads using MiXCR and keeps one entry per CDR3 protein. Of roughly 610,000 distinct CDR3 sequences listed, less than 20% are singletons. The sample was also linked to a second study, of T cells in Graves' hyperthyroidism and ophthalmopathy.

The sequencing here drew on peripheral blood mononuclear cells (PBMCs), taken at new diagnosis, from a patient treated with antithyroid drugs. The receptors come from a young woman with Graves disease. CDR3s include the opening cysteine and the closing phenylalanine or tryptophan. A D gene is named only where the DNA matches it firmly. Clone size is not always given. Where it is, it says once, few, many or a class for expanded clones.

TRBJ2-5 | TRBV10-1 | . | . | TGCGCCAGCAGTGGCCAAAGAGGTCCAGAGACCCAGTACTTC | CASSGQRGPETQYF
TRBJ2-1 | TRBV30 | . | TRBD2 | TGTGCCTGGAGCGGGACTAGCTGGAGGGAGCAGTTCTTC | CAWSGTSWREQFF
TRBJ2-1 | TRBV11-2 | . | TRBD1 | TGTGCCAGCAGTACCGGGACAGGGGGTCCGCGCGAGCAGTTCTTC | CASSTGTGGPREQFF
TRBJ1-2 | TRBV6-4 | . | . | TGTGCCAGTAACCCGGGGCCGGGATATGGCTACACCTTC | CASNPGPGYGYTF
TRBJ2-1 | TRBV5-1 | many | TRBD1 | TGTGCCAGCAGCTTAGGGACAGGCTACAATGAGCAGTTCTTC | CASSLGTGYNEQFF
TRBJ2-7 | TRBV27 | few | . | TGTGCCAGCAGTTTTGGAGCGGCAGAATACGAGCAGTACTTC | CASSFGAAEYEQYF
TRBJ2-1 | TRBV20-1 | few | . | TGCAGTGCTCGGGTGACGAGCCTCGGTGCCGGCGTGAGCTCCTACAATGAGCAGTTCTTC | CSARVTSLGAGVSSYNEQFF
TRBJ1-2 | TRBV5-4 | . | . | TGTGCCAGCAGCTTGCCCACCCAGGGGAACTATGGCTACACCTTC | CASSLPTQGNYGYTF
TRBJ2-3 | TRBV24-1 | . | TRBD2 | TGTGCCACCGGGACTAGCGGGAGGGCCAGGCCTAGCACAGATACGCAGTATTTT | CATGTSGRARPSTDTQYF
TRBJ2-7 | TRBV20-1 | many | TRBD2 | TGCAGTGCTGCAGGACTAGCGGAGAGCAGCTCCTACGAGCAGTACTTC | CSAAGLAESSSYEQYF
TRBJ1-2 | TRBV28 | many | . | TGTGCCAGCCTCGAGGCCACAAGACATGGCTACACCTTC | CASLEATRHGYTF
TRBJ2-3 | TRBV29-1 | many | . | TGCAGCGTAATCAGAAACCCCGCGGGATCGAAATACACAGATACGCAGTATTTT | CSVIRNPAGSKYTDTQYF
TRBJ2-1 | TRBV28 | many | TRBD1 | TGTGCCAGCAGTCCCGGACAGGGGGGGCACAATGAGCAGTTCTTC | CASSPGQGGHNEQFF
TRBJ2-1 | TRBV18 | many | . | TGTGCCAGCAGCCCCCCCGGGAACAATGAGCAGTTCTTC | CASSPPGNNEQFF
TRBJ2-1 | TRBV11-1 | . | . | TGTGCCAGCAGCTTCGATTGGGCGGCGCTTGGGGGAAATGAGCAGCTCTTC | CASSFDWAALGGNEQLF
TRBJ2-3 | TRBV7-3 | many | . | TGTGCCAGCAGCTTTGACCCCGCTGAAGGGAATACGCAGTATTTT | CASSFDPAEGNTQYF
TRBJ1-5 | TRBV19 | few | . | TGTGCCAGTAGTATACCCCGACTGGGCAATCAGCCCCAGCATTTT | CASSIPRLGNQPQHF
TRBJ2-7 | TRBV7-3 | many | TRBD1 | TGTGCCAGCAGCTCCGCTCCGGGACAGGGCTCCTACGAGCAGTACTTC | CASSSAPGQGSYEQYF
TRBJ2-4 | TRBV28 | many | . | TGTGCCAGCAGTGCGACCGGGATTACAAACATTCAGTACTTC | CASSATGITNIQYF
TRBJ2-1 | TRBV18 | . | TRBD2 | TGTGCCAGCTCACATAGTAGCGGGAGTTGGTACAATGAGCAGCTCTTC | CASSHSSGSWYNEQLF
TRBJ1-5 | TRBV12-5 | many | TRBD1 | TGTGCTGCCGCAGGGGGTCAGCCCCAGCATTTT | CAAAGGQPQHF
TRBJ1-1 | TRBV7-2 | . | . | TGTGCCAGCAGCTTAAGCGGGGGCAGTGGGACTGAAGCTTTCTTT | CASSLSGGSGTEAFF
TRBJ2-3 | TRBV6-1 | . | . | TGTGCCAGCAGTGGACTGGATAGCACAGATACGCAGTATTTT | CASSGLDSTDTQYF
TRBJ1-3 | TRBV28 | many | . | TGTGCCAGCAGTTTATCAATGGAAAACACCATATATTTT | CASSLSMENTIYF
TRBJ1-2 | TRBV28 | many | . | TGTGCCAGCAGTCACCGACTTTTGGCGGTGGACTATGGCTACACCTTC | CASSHRLLAVDYGYTF
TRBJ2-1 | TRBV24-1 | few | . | TGTGCCACCAGTGATTTAGCGGGCACCTCCCTCAATGAGCAGTTCTTC | CATSDLAGTSLNEQFF
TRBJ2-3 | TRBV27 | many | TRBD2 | TGTGCCAGCAGAAACCGTCGACTAGCGGGAGCAGATACGCAGTATTTT | CASRNRRLAGADTQYF
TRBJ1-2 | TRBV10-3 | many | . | TGTGCCATCAGTCCCGAAAAGAATGGCTACACCTTC | CAISPEKNGYTF
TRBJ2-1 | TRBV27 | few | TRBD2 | TGTGCCAGCAGTTTTTTCCAACTAGCGGGAAATAATGAGCAGTTCTTC | CASSFFQLAGNNEQFF
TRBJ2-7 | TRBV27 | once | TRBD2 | TGTGCCAGCAGTCCCCGGGGGGATAGCGGGTTCTACGAGCAGTACTTC | CASSPRGDSGFYEQYF
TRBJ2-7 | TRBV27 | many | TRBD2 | TGTGCCAGCAGGGGGACTAGCGGGAGTCTGGTCTACGAGCAGTACTTC | CASRGTSGSLVYEQYF
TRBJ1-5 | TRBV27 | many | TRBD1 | TGTGCCAGCAGTTTATTCGGACAGGGTCAGCCCCAGCATTTT | CASSLFGQGQPQHF
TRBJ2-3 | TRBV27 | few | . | TGTGCCAGCTCATCCCTCTTCTGGGGGGTTGGCACAGATACGCAGTATTTT | CASSSLFWGVGTDTQYF
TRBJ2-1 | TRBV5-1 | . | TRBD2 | TGCGCCAGCAGCACGGGGGGAGAATACAATGAGCAGTTCTTC | CASSTGGEYNEQFF
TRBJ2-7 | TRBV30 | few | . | TGTGCCTGGAGTACGTGGGGTCGGGAGCAGTACTTC | CAWSTWGREQYF
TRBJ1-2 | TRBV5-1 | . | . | TGCGCCAGCCGCGGGGTGTCCCTCTATGGCTACACCTTC | CASRGVSLYGYTF
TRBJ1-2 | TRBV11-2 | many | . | TGTGCCAGCAGCTTAGCTTCAGGGGTCGGCTACACCTTC | CASSLASGVGYTF